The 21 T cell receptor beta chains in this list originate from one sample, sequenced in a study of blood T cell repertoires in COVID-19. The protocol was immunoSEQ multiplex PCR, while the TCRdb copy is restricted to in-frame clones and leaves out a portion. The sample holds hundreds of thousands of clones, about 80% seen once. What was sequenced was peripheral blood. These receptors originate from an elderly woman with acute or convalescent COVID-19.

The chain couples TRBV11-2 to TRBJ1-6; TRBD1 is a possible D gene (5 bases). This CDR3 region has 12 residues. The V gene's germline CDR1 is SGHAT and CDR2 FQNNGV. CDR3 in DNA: TGTGCTTCAGGGACCTATAATTCACCCCTCCACTTT. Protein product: CASGTYNSPLHF. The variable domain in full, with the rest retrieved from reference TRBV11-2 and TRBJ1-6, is EAGVAQSPRYKIIEKRQSVAFWCNPISGHATLYWYQQILGQGPKLLIQFQNNGVVDDSQLPKDRFSAERLKGVDSTLKIQPAKLEDSAVYLCASGTYNSPLHFGNGTRLTVT.

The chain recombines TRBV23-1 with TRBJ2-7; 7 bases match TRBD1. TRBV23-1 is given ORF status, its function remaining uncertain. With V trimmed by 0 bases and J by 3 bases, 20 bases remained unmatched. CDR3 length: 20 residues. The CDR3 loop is CASSQSPLPHQWDRDYEQYF. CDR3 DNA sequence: TGCGCCAGCAGTCAATCGCCCCTGCCCCACCAGTGGGACAGAGACTACGAGCAGTACTTC.

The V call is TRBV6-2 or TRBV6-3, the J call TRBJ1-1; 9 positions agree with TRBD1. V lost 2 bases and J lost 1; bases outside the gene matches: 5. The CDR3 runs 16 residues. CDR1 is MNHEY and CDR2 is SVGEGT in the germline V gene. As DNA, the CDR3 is TGTGCCAGCAGTTACCGGACAGGGGCGGGGAACACTGAAGCTTTCTTT. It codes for CASSYRTGAGNTEAFF.

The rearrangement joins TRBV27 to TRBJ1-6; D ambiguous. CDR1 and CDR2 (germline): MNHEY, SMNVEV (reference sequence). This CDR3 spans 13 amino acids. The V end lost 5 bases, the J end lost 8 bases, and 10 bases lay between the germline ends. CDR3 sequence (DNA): TGTGCCAGCAGTCCTCGCCGGGATTCACCCCTCCACTTT. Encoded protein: CASSPRRDSPLHF.

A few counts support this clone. In DNA form, the CDR3 reads TGTGCCACCAGTCAGGGACTACCAGATACGCAGTATTTT. Encoded protein: CATSQGLPDTQYF. This sequence joins TRBV24-1 and TRBJ2-3; 7 positions agree with TRBD2. The trim removed 6 bases at V and 4 bases at J, leaving 3 bases unmatched. CDR3 size: 13 residues. Germline CDR1 KGHDR, CDR2 SFDVKD.

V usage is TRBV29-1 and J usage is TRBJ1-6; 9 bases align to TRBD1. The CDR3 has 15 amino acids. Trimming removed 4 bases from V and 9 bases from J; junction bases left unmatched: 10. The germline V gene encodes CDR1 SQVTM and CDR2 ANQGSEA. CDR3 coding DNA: TGCAGCGTTGCCGTACAGGGGGCTCAGGGTTCACCCCTCCACTTT. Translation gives CSVAVQGAQGSPLHF.

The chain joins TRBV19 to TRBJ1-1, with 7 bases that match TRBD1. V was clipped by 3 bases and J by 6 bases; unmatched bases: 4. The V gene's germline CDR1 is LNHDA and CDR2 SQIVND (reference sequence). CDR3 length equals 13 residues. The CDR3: CASSIWTGPEAFF. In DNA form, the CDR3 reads TGTGCCAGTAGTATTTGGACAGGCCCTGAAGCTTTCTTT. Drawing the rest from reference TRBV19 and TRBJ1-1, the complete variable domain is DGGITQSPKYLFRKEGQNVTLSCEQNLNHDAMYWYRQDPGQGLRLIYYSQIVNDFQKGDIAEGYSVSREKKESFPLTVTSAQKNPTAFYLCASSIWTGPEAFFGQGTRLTVV.

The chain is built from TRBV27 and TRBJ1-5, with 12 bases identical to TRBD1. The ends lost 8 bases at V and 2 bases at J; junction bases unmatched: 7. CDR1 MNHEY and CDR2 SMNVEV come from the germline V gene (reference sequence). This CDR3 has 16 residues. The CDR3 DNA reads TGTGCCAGCGCCGGGACAGGGGGCTCCGGCAATCAGCCCCAGCATTTT. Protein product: CASAGTGGSGNQPQHF.

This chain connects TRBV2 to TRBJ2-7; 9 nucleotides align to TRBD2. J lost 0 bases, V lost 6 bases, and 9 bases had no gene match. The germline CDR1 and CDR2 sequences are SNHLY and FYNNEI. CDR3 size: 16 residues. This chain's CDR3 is CASRRTSAGSSYEQYF. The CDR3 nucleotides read TGTGCCAGCAGGAGGACTAGCGCTGGGAGCTCCTACGAGCAGTACTTC.

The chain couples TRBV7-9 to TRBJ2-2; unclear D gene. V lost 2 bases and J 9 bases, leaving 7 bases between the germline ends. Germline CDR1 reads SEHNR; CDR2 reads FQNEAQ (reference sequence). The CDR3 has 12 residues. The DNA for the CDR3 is TGTGCCAGCAGCTTAAGGAGCCGGGAGCTGTTTTTT. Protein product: CASSLRSRELFF.

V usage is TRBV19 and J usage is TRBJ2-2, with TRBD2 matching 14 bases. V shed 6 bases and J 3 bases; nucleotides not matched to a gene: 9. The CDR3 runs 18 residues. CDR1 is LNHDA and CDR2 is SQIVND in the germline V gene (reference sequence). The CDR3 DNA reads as TGTGCCAGTAGGGGGACTAGCGGGGGAGTTCTTGACACCGGGGAGCTGTTTTTT. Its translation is CASRGTSGGVLDTGELFF.

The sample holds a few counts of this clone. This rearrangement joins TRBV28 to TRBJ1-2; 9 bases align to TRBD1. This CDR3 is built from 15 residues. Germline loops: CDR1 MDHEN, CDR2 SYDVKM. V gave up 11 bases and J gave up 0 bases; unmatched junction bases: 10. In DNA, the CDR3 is TGTGCCTACCAAACCAGGGACAGGGCTAACTATGGCTACACCTTC. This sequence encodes CAYQTRDRANYGYTF.

CDR3 nucleotides: TGTGCCAGCAGTTTACTCAGACAGGGGGGCGAGCAGTACTTC. This translates into CASSLLRQGGEQYF. The chain joins TRBV27 to TRBJ2-7; the match to TRBD1 covers 9 bases. The CDR3 length is 14 residues. V lost 2 bases, J lost 6 bases, and 5 bases stayed unmatched. Germline values: CDR1 MNHEY, CDR2 SMNVEV (reference sequence).

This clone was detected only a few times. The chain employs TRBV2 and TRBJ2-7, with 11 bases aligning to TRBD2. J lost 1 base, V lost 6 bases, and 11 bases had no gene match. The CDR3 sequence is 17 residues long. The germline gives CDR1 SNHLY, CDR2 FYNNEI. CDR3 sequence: CASSPRLAGGWSYEQYF. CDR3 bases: TGTGCCAGCAGCCCCAGGCTAGCGGGGGGCTGGTCCTACGAGCAGTACTTC.

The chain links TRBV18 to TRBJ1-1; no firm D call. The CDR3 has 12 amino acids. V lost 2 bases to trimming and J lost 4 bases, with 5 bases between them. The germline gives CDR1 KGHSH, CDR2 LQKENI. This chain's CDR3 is CASSPFGTEAFF. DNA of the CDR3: TGTGCCAGCTCACCATTCGGCACTGAAGCTTTCTTT.

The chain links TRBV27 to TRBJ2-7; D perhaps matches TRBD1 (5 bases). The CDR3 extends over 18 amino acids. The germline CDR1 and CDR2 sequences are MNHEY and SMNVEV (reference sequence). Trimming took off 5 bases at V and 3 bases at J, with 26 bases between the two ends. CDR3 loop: CASSPEVGPGYPDYEQYF. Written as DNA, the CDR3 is TGTGCCAGCAGTCCTGAGGTGGGGCCCGGGTACCCGGACTACGAGCAGTACTTC.

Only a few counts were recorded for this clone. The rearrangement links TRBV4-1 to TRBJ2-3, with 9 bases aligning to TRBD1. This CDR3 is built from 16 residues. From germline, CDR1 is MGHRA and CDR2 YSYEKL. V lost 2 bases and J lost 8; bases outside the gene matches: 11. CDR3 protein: CASSQSGTGLIGTQYF. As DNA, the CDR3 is TGCGCCAGCAGCCAATCCGGGACAGGGCTAATTGGTACGCAGTATTTT.

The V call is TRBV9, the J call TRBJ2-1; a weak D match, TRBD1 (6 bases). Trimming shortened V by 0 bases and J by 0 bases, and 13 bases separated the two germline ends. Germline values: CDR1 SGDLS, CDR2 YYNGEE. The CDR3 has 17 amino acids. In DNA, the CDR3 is TGTGCCAGCAGCGTAGCTACAACAGGGAGCTCCTACAATGAGCAGTTCTTC. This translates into CASSVATTGSSYNEQFF.

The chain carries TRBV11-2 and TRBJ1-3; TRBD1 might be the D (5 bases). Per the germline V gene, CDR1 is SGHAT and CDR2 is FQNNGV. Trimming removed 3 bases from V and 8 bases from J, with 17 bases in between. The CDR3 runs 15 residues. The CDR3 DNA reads TGTGCCAGCAGCTTCACCCGTGCAGGGATTGACACCATATATTTT. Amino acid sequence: CASSFTRAGIDTIYF.

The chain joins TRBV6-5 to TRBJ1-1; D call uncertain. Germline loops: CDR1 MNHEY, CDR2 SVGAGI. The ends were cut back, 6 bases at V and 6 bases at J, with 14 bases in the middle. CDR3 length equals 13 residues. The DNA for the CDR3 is TGTGCCAGCAGGGGAGACAAAAGTGCTGAAGCTTTCTTT. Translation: CASRGDKSAEAFF.

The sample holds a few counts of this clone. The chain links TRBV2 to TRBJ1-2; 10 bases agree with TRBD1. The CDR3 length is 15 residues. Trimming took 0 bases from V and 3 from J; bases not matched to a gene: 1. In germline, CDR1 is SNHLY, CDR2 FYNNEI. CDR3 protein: CASSEAGTGDYGYTF. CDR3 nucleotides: TGTGCCAGCAGTGAAGCGGGGACAGGGGACTATGGCTACACCTTC.